This T cell receptor beta chain was identified in a study of tumor-infiltrating lymphocytes in primary liver carcinoma. Study at large: Spanning 30 to 69 years of age, the patients were men and women.

Co-extraction of both nucleic acids (RNA and DNA) used roughly 19-33 mg of unsorted bulk tissue. Tumor samples each held over 75% viable tumor cells. This CDR3 has 15 amino acids. Germline V lookup: CDR1 SQVTM, CDR2 ANQGSEA. A primer in the constant region served to generate TCR beta cDNA from about 470 ng of total RNA. The TCR beta library was amplified through three nested multiplex PCR rounds in a modified ARM-PCR procedure. Both of the initial two PCR rounds ran for approximately 11 cycles and employed TRBV1-TRBV30 forward primers alongside a C-beta reverse primer. TCRdb reprocessed the multiplex PCR reads via MiXCR and lists one record per CDR3 protein. The sample carries approximately 110,000 distinct CDR3 sequences, approximately 78% recorded once. A remark on this clonotype: Mismatch with germline at one junction end may stem from a read error.

The TCR sequence derives from a man in his forties or fifties with primary liver carcinoma and hepatitis B virus infection. V is TRBV29-1 and J is TRBJ2-5; TRBD2 matches 11 bases. The sequencing sample was made of liver tumor tissue from sampling region 3. Subset: tumor region T3, left-lateral pole. The CDR3 protein is CSIRTSGSWAETQYF. The CDR3 coding sequence is TGTAGCATTCGAACTAGCGGGAGTTGGGCAGAGACCCAGTACTTC.